Listed below are T cell receptor beta chains from one sample, sequenced in a study of esophageal squamous cell carcinoma tumors. Using its own MiXCR run on the 5' RACE reads, TCRdb lists one record per CDR3 protein. Here the sample spans 6,100 or so distinct CDR3 sequences, 20% to 25% being singletons. The sample consisted of tumor tissue. These receptors all come from a man aged 50 or older with esophageal squamous cell carcinoma. CDR3s include the opening cysteine and the closing phenylalanine or tryptophan. The D gene is left open where the match is weak. Clone size, where shown, is once, few, many, or a class for clones that have expanded.

CDR3nt: TGTGCCAGCACCTGGACGGCTGCAACTAATGAAAAACTGTTTTTT
CDR3aa: CASTWTAATNEKLFF
d_gene: NA
j_gene: TRBJ1-4
v_gene: TRBV6-5
abundance: few

CDR3nt: TGCGCCAGCAGCCCTGGGACAGTTGTTGCGGGGAAACTGTTTTTT
CDR3aa: CASSPGTVVAGKLFF
d_gene: TRBD1
j_gene: TRBJ1-4
v_gene: TRBV4-1
abundance: NA

CDR3nt: TGCAGTGCCGAGGGGCAGTGGACTAGCGGGATCACAGATACGCAGTATTTT
CDR3aa: CSAEGQWTSGITDTQYF
d_gene: TRBD2
j_gene: TRBJ2-3
v_gene: TRBV20-1
abundance: medium-sized

CDR3nt: TGCAGTGCTAGGGACAGGGAAGGAAGCTCCTACGAGCAGTACTTC
CDR3aa: CSARDREGSSYEQYF
d_gene: TRBD1
j_gene: TRBJ2-7
v_gene: TRBV20-1
abundance: medium-sized

CDR3nt: TGCAGTGCTAGAGATAGCGGGAGACCTCCCTACGAGCAGTACTTC
CDR3aa: CSARDSGRPPYEQYF
d_gene: TRBD2
j_gene: TRBJ2-7
v_gene: TRBV20-1
abundance: medium-sized

CDR3nt: TGCGCCAGCAGCATCAGCGGGATTGGCGGGGAGCTGTTTTTT
CDR3aa: CASSISGIGGELFF
d_gene: TRBD2
j_gene: TRBJ2-2
v_gene: TRBV5-1
abundance: few

CDR3nt: TGTGCCAGCAGTCCTGGACTAGCGGGAGGGTACAATGAGCAGTTCTTC
CDR3aa: CASSPGLAGGYNEQFF
d_gene: TRBD2
j_gene: TRBJ2-1
v_gene: TRBV12-3/TRBV12-4
abundance: NA

CDR3nt: TGTGCCAGCCAGGGACTAGCGGGAGAAGATACGCAGTATTTT
CDR3aa: CASQGLAGEDTQYF
d_gene: TRBD2
j_gene: TRBJ2-3
v_gene: TRBV10-3
abundance: medium-sized

CDR3nt: TGTGCCAGCAGCATGGGACTAGCGGGAGGGGCAGATACGCAGTATTTT
CDR3aa: CASSMGLAGGADTQYF
d_gene: TRBD2
j_gene: TRBJ2-3
v_gene: TRBV7-2
abundance: NA

CDR3nt: TGTGCCACGCAGGGCATACAGGGGATCCACTACGAGCAGTACTTC
CDR3aa: CATQGIQGIHYEQYF
d_gene: TRBD1
j_gene: TRBJ2-7
v_gene: TRBV24-1
abundance: medium-sized

CDR3nt: TGTGCCAGCAGCCAAGAGGGGGGGGCTAGGGCCAACGTCCTGACTTTC
CDR3aa: CASSQEGGARANVLTF
d_gene: NA
j_gene: TRBJ2-6
v_gene: TRBV3-1
abundance: medium-sized

CDR3nt: TGTGCCAGCAGCTTAGGGAACACCGGGGAGCTGTTTTTT
CDR3aa: CASSLGNTGELFF
d_gene: NA
j_gene: TRBJ2-2
v_gene: TRBV7-9
abundance: NA

CDR3nt: TGTGCCAGCAGTGAGGGGGGCCTGAACACTGAAGCTTTCTTT
CDR3aa: CASSEGGLNTEAFF
d_gene: NA
j_gene: TRBJ1-1
v_gene: TRBV2
abundance: medium-sized

CDR3nt: TGTGCCAGCAGTTCATGGGCGACAACAACTAATGAAAAACTGTTTTTT
CDR3aa: CASSSWATTTNEKLFF
d_gene: NA
j_gene: TRBJ1-4
v_gene: TRBV28
abundance: NA

CDR3nt: TGCAGCGTTGACCACCCCAGAGCGGGAGGCATTGGGACCCAGTACTTC
CDR3aa: CSVDHPRAGGIGTQYF
d_gene: TRBD2
j_gene: TRBJ2-5
v_gene: TRBV29-1
abundance: NA

CDR3nt: TGTGCCAGCAGCCAAGATGGGTCGGCGGGCTACACCTTC
CDR3aa: CASSQDGSAGYTF
d_gene: NA
j_gene: TRBJ1-2
v_gene: TRBV14
abundance: NA

CDR3nt: TGTGCCAGCAGTTACGGAGGGGGGGTCACTGAAGCTTTCTTT
CDR3aa: CASSYGGGVTEAFF
d_gene: NA
j_gene: TRBJ1-1
v_gene: TRBV6-5
abundance: many

CDR3nt: TGTGCCAGCAGTTTATCCTTACTAGTCGGGGCCTACAATGAGCAGTTCTTC
CDR3aa: CASSLSLLVGAYNEQFF
d_gene: NA
j_gene: TRBJ2-1
v_gene: TRBV27
abundance: medium-sized

CDR3nt: TGTGCCATCGGTCAGGGGGCGAACACCGGGGAGCTGTTTTTT
CDR3aa: CAIGQGANTGELFF
d_gene: TRBD1
j_gene: TRBJ2-2
v_gene: TRBV10-3
abundance: many

CDR3nt: TGCGCCAGCAGCCCGGGGAGTGAGGCGACCCAGTACTTC
CDR3aa: CASSPGSEATQYF
d_gene: NA
j_gene: TRBJ2-5
v_gene: TRBV5-1
abundance: medium-sized

CDR3nt: TGTGCCAGCAGCCGGGGCTTCGGGTCCTACGAGCAGTACTTC
CDR3aa: CASSRGFGSYEQYF
d_gene: NA
j_gene: TRBJ2-7
v_gene: TRBV5-4
abundance: many

CDR3nt: TGTGCCAGCAGTTTGAGGGGGGGGCGAGATGGCTACACCTTC
CDR3aa: CASSLRGGRDGYTF
d_gene: NA
j_gene: TRBJ1-2
v_gene: TRBV12-3/TRBV12-4
abundance: NA

CDR3nt: TGTGCCAGCAGTTTTCTCGTCTCCTACGAGCAGTACTTC
CDR3aa: CASSFLVSYEQYF
d_gene: NA
j_gene: TRBJ2-7
v_gene: TRBV12-3/TRBV12-4
abundance: NA

CDR3nt: TGTACCAGCAGCGTAGGGAGCGGGATTATCGTAAATGAGCAGTTCTTC
CDR3aa: CTSSVGSGIIVNEQFF
d_gene: TRBD2
j_gene: TRBJ2-1
v_gene: TRBV9
abundance: NA